The 7 T cell receptor beta chains reported below all come from one sample, sequenced in a study of draining lymph node invasion in breast cancer. TCRdb used MiXCR to reprocess the bulk RNA-seq reads, holding one entry per CDR3 protein. The sample contains about 2,700 distinct CDR3 sequences, 60% to 75% of which appear only once. Memory regulatory T cells were sorted as CD4+ CD45RA- CD25high cells. The sample taken for sequencing was sorted memory Tregs from a lymph node. Source of these receptors: a female donor with luminal breast cancer.

The chain has TRBV5-1 and TRBJ1-3; a weak D match, TRBD1 (5 bases). Looked up from germline, CDR1 is SGHRS and CDR2 is YFSETQ. The V gene lost 5 bases and the J gene lost 2 bases, with 8 bases spanning the gap. The CDR3 runs 13 residues. The CDR3 spells CASSAGAGNTIYF. The CDR3 DNA follows: TGCGCCAGCAGTGCGGGGGCTGGAAACACCATATATTTT.

The chain is built from TRBV5-1 and TRBJ2-1; a possible D gene is TRBD1 (5 bases). V was clipped by 3 bases and J by 5 bases, with 15 bases between them. This CDR3 contains 15 residues. Per germline, CDR1 SGHRS and CDR2 YFSETQ. The CDR3 DNA reads as TGCGCCAGCAGCTGGCAGGGCGGCGGTGACAATGAGCAGTTCTTC. This encodes CASSWQGGGDNEQFF.

This chain joins TRBV18 and TRBJ1-1; 9 nucleotides agree with TRBD1. The CDR3 is made up of 17 amino acids. J lost 5 bases, V lost 3 bases, and 13 bases had no gene match. Germline-derived CDR1 and CDR2 are KGHSH and LQKENI. CDR3 in DNA: TGTGCCAGCTCACCGCGGGGACAGGGAAGTATAAGGACTGAAGCTTTCTTT. It is translated as CASSPRGQGSIRTEAFF.

J is TRBJ2-3 and V is TRBV3-1; 10 nucleotides line up with TRBD2. Trimming cost V 4 bases and J 2 bases; bases outside gene matches: 3. Germline CDR1 and CDR2: LGHDT and YNNKEL (reference sequence). The CDR3 consists of 15 residues. The CDR3 nucleotides are TGTGCCAGCAGCCCCCTAGCGGGGGTCACAGATACGCAGTATTTT. Translated, it gives CASSPLAGVTDTQYF.

This clonotype was found a few times. The CDR3: CASSYSGSHYGYTF. The DNA of the CDR3 is TGTGCCAGCAGTTACTCAGGGAGCCACTATGGCTACACCTTC. The chain joins TRBV6-5 to TRBJ1-2; D is unresolved. The germline gives CDR1 MNHEY, CDR2 SVGAGI. V gave up 0 bases and J gave up 3 bases, with 8 bases separating them. The length of the CDR3 is 14 residues.

The chain uses TRBV30 and TRBJ2-3; possible D gene TRBD1, 5 bases. Germline V gene sequence: CDR1 GTSNPN, CDR2 SVGIG (reference sequence). Trimming shortened V by 0 bases and J by 3 bases, and 7 bases separated the two germline ends. The CDR3 extends over 13 amino acids. This chain's CDR3 is CAWSVKGTDTQYF. For the CDR3, the DNA is TGTGCCTGGAGTGTTAAGGGGACAGATACGCAGTATTTT.

The chain has TRBV7-9 and TRBJ2-6, with D hard to call. Trimming removed 2 bases from V and 0 bases from J, with 5 bases in between. The germline CDR1 and CDR2 sequences are SEHNR and FQNEAQ (reference sequence). This CDR3 contains 15 residues. The CDR3 DNA reads TGTGCCAGCAGCTTATTTGTCTCTGGGGCCAACGTCCTGACTTTC. This sequence encodes CASSLFVSGANVLTF.